The entry that follows covers one TCR beta chain sequence. The sample is drawn from a study of CD8 T cells in ankylosing spondylitis. Germline CDR1 is SEHNR and CDR2 is FQNEAQ (reference sequence). Trimming removed 5 bases from V and 3 bases from J; junction bases left unmatched: 10. There are 15 residues in the CDR3. Via MiXCR, TCRdb re-called the 5' RACE reads, giving one row per CDR3 protein. Of about 320,000 distinct CDR3 sequences detected, approximately 10% appear once; the ten largest clones hold roughly 9%. This rearrangement joins TRBV7-9 to TRBJ2-7; 7 bases are a match to TRBD1. The receptor's source is a female donor with ankylosing spondylitis or in good health (not recorded which). Sequencing was performed on blood, either unsorted or a sorted T cell fraction (not recorded which). The CDR3 here is CASSAPGTAIYEQYF. The CDR3 bases are TGTGCCAGCAGCGCCCCCGGGACAGCAATCTACGAGCAGTACTTC.